The 30 T cell receptor beta chains below all came from one sample that was sequenced in a study of spatial heterogeneity in lung cancer. Study-level findings and limits: Tumoral mutation counts were tracked by counts of expanded intratumoral alpha and beta TCRs.

MiXCR, run by TCRdb on the 5' RACE reads, gives a single entry per CDR3 protein. This sample has around 4,900 distinct CDR3 sequences, with approximately 6.1% found just once. Time point specified: sample taken at primary tumor resection. No antigen has been identified for these receptors. The input for sequencing was lung tumor tissue, taken at surgery. The source of these receptors is a female donor with early-stage non-small cell lung cancer.

By share, this clonotype counts as medium-sized. As an off-target read in a library built for alpha chains, this beta chain has a frequency of little significance. The chain joins TRBV14 to TRBJ2-2; D is perhaps TRBD1 (5 bases). Germline-derived CDR1 and CDR2 are SGHDN and FVKESK. V shed 1 base and J shed 3 bases, with 9 bases lying between them. The CDR3 spans 15 residues. The DNA for the CDR3 is TGTGCCAGCAGCCAAGTCGACAGCTACACCGGGGAGCTGTTTTTT. This gives the protein CASSQVDSYTGELFF.

This clonotype has only a few counts. Being off target in a library aimed at alpha chains, this beta chain has a size of little meaning. The chain combines TRBV11-2 with TRBJ1-5; D gene uncertain. Deletions cut 4 bases from V and 2 bases from J, with 9 bases between. Germline V gene sequence: CDR1 SGHAT, CDR2 FQNNGV. The CDR3 contains 14 residues. In DNA, the CDR3 is TGTGCCAGCAGCTCCGCCCGGGGCAATCAGCCCCAGCATTTT. This sequence encodes CASSSARGNQPQHF.

This clonotype was recorded many times. This beta chain came through as a stray read in a library set up for alpha chains, and its size says little. This chain joins TRBV3-1 and TRBJ2-5; 9 positions match TRBD1. The CDR3 runs to 14 residues. The germline V gene has CDR1 LGHDT and CDR2 YNNKEL (reference sequence). V lost 4 bases and J lost 5; bases outside the gene matches: 5. As DNA, the CDR3 is TGTGCCAGCAGCCGAGGGGACAGGGAGGAGACCCAGTACTTC. This translates into CASSRGDREETQYF.

This clonotype has ten or more counts. This beta chain slipped into a library made for alpha chains as a stray read, so its size is not meaningful. V is TRBV20-1 and J is TRBJ2-7; 10 bases align to TRBD1. Germline lookup yields CDR1 DFQATT and CDR2 SNEGSKA (reference sequence). The CDR3 spans 16 residues. With 5 bases clipped from V and 4 bases from J, the junction kept 14 bases outside the gene matches. The CDR3: CSARPYGTGVVYEQYF. CDR3 sequence (DNA): TGCAGTGCTCGCCCCTACGGGACAGGGGTGGTTTACGAGCAGTACTTC.

This clonotype was seen ten or more times. This beta chain is a stray sequence in a library constructed for alpha chains; its clone size is not meaningful. The chain couples TRBV4-2 to TRBJ2-4; tentatively, D is TRBD2 (6 bases). V lost 4 bases and J 8 bases, leaving 24 bases between the germline ends. CDR3 length: 17 amino acids. Germline CDR1 is LGHNA and CDR2 is YNFKEQ. The CDR3 sequence: CASSPRGLEGGSDIQYF. The CDR3 region has the DNA TGTGCCAGCAGCCCCCGAGGCTTGGAGGGCGGGTCCGACATTCAGTACTTC.

In its sample, this clonotype is medium-sized. The library was designed around alpha chains, so this beta chain is a stray read whose abundance carries little weight. The chain has TRBV7-2 and TRBJ2-6, with D perhaps TRBD1 or TRBD2 (7 bases each). Germline assignment: CDR1 SGHTA and CDR2 FQGNSA. This CDR3 spans 16 amino acids. V lost 5 bases to trimming and J lost 0 bases, with 11 bases between them. CDR3 residues: CASSPRGGSGANVLTF. CDR3 nucleotides: TGTGCCAGCAGCCCCAGGGGGGGCTCTGGGGCCAACGTCCTGACTTTC.

This clonotype has at least ten counts. Because this beta chain is a stray read in a library intended to capture alpha chains, its abundance should not be given much weight. This sequence joins TRBV7-6 and TRBJ1-5; no reliable D call. CDR1 and CDR2 from the germline V gene are SGHVS and FNYEAQ. V lost 5 bases to trimming and J lost 6 bases, with 11 bases between them. The CDR3 covers 13 residues. The CDR3 protein is CASSGQEGQPQHF. The CDR3 DNA sequence: TGTGCCAGCAGCGGTCAAGAGGGTCAGCCCCAGCATTTT.

This clonotype was recorded many times. Since it is a stray read in a library aimed at alpha chains, this beta chain has a size that is not meaningful. The chain recombines TRBV7-9 with TRBJ2-2, with D perhaps being TRBD1 or TRBD2 (5 bases each). Germline CDR1 reads SEHNR; CDR2 reads FQNEAQ (reference sequence). V shed 5 bases and J shed 7 bases, with 20 bases lying between them. This CDR3 comprises 16 residues. In DNA form, the CDR3 reads TGTGCCAGCAGCCCTACCGGGGCGAGGGGTATCGGGGAGCTGTTTTTT. Protein product: CASSPTGARGIGELFF.

In this sample, this clonotype is medium-sized. This beta chain appears as a stray read in a library generated for alpha chains; its size is not informative. The chain carries TRBV12-3 or TRBV12-4 and TRBJ2-1; perhaps TRBD2 as D (7 bases). The germline V and J ends were trimmed by 5 bases and 4 bases, with 15 bases remaining between them. The CDR3 is 15 residues long. CDR3 in DNA: TGTGCCAGCAGTCCCCGGCGGGGGCATTACAATGAGCAGTTCTTC. This encodes CASSPRRGHYNEQFF.

Ten or more counts support this clonotype. The library was prepared for alpha chains; this beta chain is a stray read, so its frequency means little. This sequence joins TRBV20-1 and TRBJ2-3, with D perhaps assigned TRBD1 or TRBD2 (5 bases each). Trimming cost V 6 bases and J 4 bases, with 11 bases left between them. Germline V lookup: CDR1 DFQATT, CDR2 SNEGSKA (reference sequence). This CDR3 comprises 12 residues. The CDR3 is CSAPLGADTQYF. The CDR3 DNA is TGCAGTGCCCCTTTGGGGGCAGATACGCAGTATTTT.

This clonotype occurred many times. This beta chain slipped into a library made for alpha chains as a stray read, so its size is not meaningful. The chain recombines TRBV27 with TRBJ1-5; 10 nucleotides match TRBD1. CDR3 length: 17 amino acids. Germline CDR1 and CDR2: MNHEY and SMNVEV (reference sequence). The J segment lost 1 base and the V segment lost 6 bases, leaving 9 bases of the junction unmatched. The CDR3 spells CASSPPPGQGSNQPQHF. CDR3 nucleotides: TGTGCCAGCAGCCCCCCCCCGGGACAGGGGAGCAATCAGCCCCAGCATTTT.

This clonotype has ten or more counts. This beta chain is an off-target read within a library intended for alpha chains, so its frequency means little. The chain couples TRBV5-1 to TRBJ2-7; 9 bases match TRBD2. V was clipped by 2 bases and J by 4 bases; unmatched bases: 10. This CDR3 has 16 residues. Germline V CDR1 and CDR2: SGHRS, YFSETQ. Written as DNA, the CDR3 is TGCGCCAGCAGCTTATATGTGCTAGCGGGAAATTACGAGCAGTACTTC. Protein sequence: CASSLYVLAGNYEQYF.

This clonotype has ten or more counts. The size of this beta chain means little, since it is a stray read in a library made for alpha chains. The genes are TRBV20-1 and TRBJ2-2, with TRBD1 identical over 7 bases. The CDR3 totals 14 residues. The ends lost 2 bases at V and 3 bases at J; junction bases unmatched: 3. Per the germline V gene, CDR1 is DFQATT and CDR2 is SNEGSKA (reference sequence). In DNA form, the CDR3 reads TGCAGTGCTAGACGAGGGGGCGACACCGGGGAGCTGTTTTTT. This gives the protein CSARRGGDTGELFF.

This clonotype is deemed medium-sized. For a library built for alpha chains, this beta chain is a stray read; little rests on its size. The chain uses TRBV7-2 and TRBJ2-2; D call uncertain. This CDR3 is 13 amino acids long. The V gene lost 4 bases and the J gene lost 5 bases, with 8 bases spanning the gap. From germline, CDR1 is SGHTA and CDR2 FQGNSA. The DNA of the CDR3 is TGTGCCAGCAGCTCGAGCGTTACCGGGGAGCTGTTTTTT. It is translated as CASSSSVTGELFF.

This clonotype was detected many times. Because this beta chain is a stray read in a library intended to capture alpha chains, its abundance should not be given much weight. The J gene is TRBJ1-1, the V gene TRBV9; D uncertain. V lost 2 bases and J 3 bases, leaving 8 bases between the germline ends. The CDR3 extends over 13 amino acids. In germline, CDR1 is SGDLS, CDR2 YYNGEE. CDR3 region: CASSVSEYTEAFF. The DNA of the CDR3 is TGTGCCAGCAGCGTTTCGGAGTACACTGAAGCTTTCTTT.

This clonotype occurred many times. The library was built for alpha chains, so this beta chain is an off-target read and its size means little. V usage is TRBV11-2 and J usage is TRBJ2-2, with 8 positions matching TRBD2. Germline V gene data show CDR1 as SGHAT and CDR2 as FQNNGV. CDR3 length: 16 residues. V shed 4 bases and J 6 bases; nucleotides not matched to a gene: 10. The CDR3 DNA sequence: TGTGCCAGCAGCTCACGTTCAGCGGGAGCGGCCGGGGAGCTGTTTTTT. Translation gives CASSSRSAGAAGELFF.

In this sample, this clonotype is medium-sized (0.01 to 0.1%). Because this beta chain is a stray read in a library intended to capture alpha chains, its abundance should not be given much weight. This sequence joins TRBV29-1 and TRBJ2-1; 7 nucleotides match TRBD1. With V trimmed by 5 bases and J by 7 bases, 11 bases remained unmatched. Per the germline V gene, CDR1 is SQVTM and CDR2 is ANQGSEA. The CDR3 is 14 amino acids. The chain's CDR3 is CSVRRGSSNNEQFF. In DNA form, the CDR3 reads TGCAGCGTTCGCAGGGGGTCCAGTAATAATGAGCAGTTCTTC.

This clonotype is classed as medium-sized. Since the library was made to target alpha chains, this beta chain is a stray read and its abundance is not meaningful. This chain joins TRBV10-3 and TRBJ2-5; D gene ambiguous. Germline CDR1 is ENHRY and CDR2 is SYGVKD. The CDR3 has 13 residues. Trimming pared 2 bases from V and 3 bases from J, leaving 7 bases between. In DNA form, the CDR3 reads TGTGCCATCAGTGAGAGGTCCGAAGAGACCCAGTACTTC. This gives the protein CAISERSEETQYF.

On this clonotype: The size of this beta chain means little, since it is a stray read in a library made for alpha chains. The V gene is TRBV5-1, the J gene TRBJ2-6; a weak D match, TRBD2 (6 bases). V lost 4 bases and J lost 0, with 14 bases in between. The CDR3 totals 17 residues. In germline, CDR1 is SGHRS, CDR2 YFSETQ. CDR3 nucleotide sequence: TGCGCCAGCAGCGTGGGGGTAGCGGTCTCTGGGGCCAACGTCCTGACTTTC. Translating it yields CASSVGVAVSGANVLTF.

There are many counts of this clonotype. Since it is a stray read in a library aimed at alpha chains, this beta chain has a size that is not meaningful. V and J are TRBV6-2 or TRBV6-3 and TRBJ2-3; TRBD2 agrees at 11 bases. CDR3 length: 18 residues. Germline V gives CDR1 MNHEY, CDR2 SVGEGT. Germline trimming cut 7 bases from V and 4 bases from J; bases unmatched to any gene: 16. This chain's CDR3 is CASTFLAGGPVVADTQYF. In nucleotides, the CDR3 is TGTGCCAGCACCTTCTTAGCGGGGGGGCCGGTTGTGGCAGATACGCAGTATTTT.

There are many counts of this clonotype. The library was designed around alpha chains, so this beta chain is a stray read whose abundance carries little weight. The genes are TRBV5-1 and TRBJ1-5, with TRBD1 matching 7 bases. V shed 0 bases and J 7 bases; nucleotides not matched to a gene: 7. Germline assignment: CDR1 SGHRS and CDR2 YFSETQ. The CDR3 runs to 15 residues. The chain's CDR3 is CASSLGRGDNQPQHF. CDR3 coding DNA: TGCGCCAGCAGCTTGGGCAGGGGGGACAACCAGCCCCAGCATTTT. Combining the CDR3 with reference TRBV5-1 and TRBJ1-5 gives the whole variable domain KAGVTQTPRYLIKTRGQQVTLSCSPISGHRSVSWYQQTPGQGLQFLFEYFSETQRNKGNFPGRFSGRQFSNSRSEMNVSTLELGDSALYLCASSLGRGDNQPQHFGDGTRLSIL.

This clonotype was recorded at least ten times. This beta chain is an off-target read within a library intended for alpha chains, so its frequency means little. The chain recombines TRBV5-1 with TRBJ1-1; weak D call: TRBD1 (5 bases). Germline CDR1 reads SGHRS; CDR2 reads YFSETQ. CDR3 length: 14 residues. Trimming removed 4 bases at V and 4 bases at J, with 14 bases between. The CDR3 DNA follows: TGCGCCAGCAGCACTGGGTGGGGGAGCACTGAAGCTTTCTTT. This sequence encodes CASSTGWGSTEAFF.

By sample fraction, this clonotype is medium-sized. Being off target in a library aimed at alpha chains, this beta chain has a size of little meaning. The CDR3 DNA reads as TGTGCCAGCAGGGGAGACAGTAACCACGGTCAGCCCCAGCATTTT. Amino acid sequence: CASRGDSNHGQPQHF. The V gene is TRBV6-2 or TRBV6-3, the J gene TRBJ1-5, with a weak D call TRBD1 (5 bases). The CDR3 loop spans 15 amino acids. Trimming took 6 bases from V and 6 from J, leaving 18 bases between them. Looked up from germline, CDR1 is MNHEY and CDR2 is SVGEGT.

Ten or more counts support this clonotype. Little can be read into the size of this beta chain, an off-target read in a library designed for alpha chains. The rearrangement joins TRBV20-1 to TRBJ2-1; no clear D gene. The ends were cut back, 6 bases at V and 6 bases at J, with 15 bases in the middle. This CDR3 spans 13 amino acids. Germline CDR1 reads DFQATT; CDR2 reads SNEGSKA (reference sequence). This CDR3 reads CSASPLAGNEQFF. CDR3 in DNA: TGCAGTGCCAGCCCTTTGGCTGGCAATGAGCAGTTCTTC.

Many counts were recorded for this clonotype. Because this beta chain is a stray read in a library intended to capture alpha chains, its abundance should not be given much weight. Here the CDR3 reads CSARALSGSSYNSPLHF. The CDR3 bases are TGCAGTGCTAGAGCCCTTTCAGGGAGCTCCTATAATTCACCCCTCCACTTT. This chain connects TRBV20-1 to TRBJ1-6; perhaps TRBD1 as D (5 bases). Germline-derived CDR1 and CDR2 are DFQATT and SNEGSKA (reference sequence). The V end lost 1 base, the J end lost 0 bases, and 13 bases lay between the germline ends. The CDR3 has 17 residues.

This clonotype was seen at least ten times. This beta chain turned up in a library designed for alpha chains; as an off-target read, its abundance says little. The J gene is TRBJ1-5, the V gene TRBV4-1; 7 nucleotides match TRBD1. Germline V CDR1 and CDR2: MGHRA, YSYEKL. V shed 3 bases and J 4 bases; nucleotides not matched to a gene: 9. The CDR3 contains 16 residues. CDR3 nucleotides: TGCGCCAGCAGCCACCCCGGGACAGCCGCTAATCAGCCCCAGCATTTT. Translated, it gives CASSHPGTAANQPQHF.

This clonotype was seen many times. Since it is a stray read in a library aimed at alpha chains, this beta chain has a size that is not meaningful. This chain joins TRBV4-2 and TRBJ1-2, with TRBD1 identical over 7 bases. CDR3 length equals 18 residues. Trimming cost V 0 bases and J 1 base; bases outside gene matches: 11. Germline CDR1 and CDR2: LGHNA and YNFKEQ. The CDR3 DNA reads TGTGCCAGCAGCCAAGATTTAGGGGGCGAGTATCTTAACTATGGCTACACCTTC. This translates into CASSQDLGGEYLNYGYTF.

This clonotype is classed as medium-sized. Since the library was made to target alpha chains, this beta chain is a stray read and its abundance is not meaningful. The chain uses TRBV7-8 and TRBJ1-2; the D is unclear. Germline lookup yields CDR1 SGHVS and CDR2 FQNEAQ. There are 16 residues in the CDR3. V was clipped by 1 base and J by 5 bases, with 17 bases between them. The CDR3 loop is CASSLGEFEGGYGYTF. Written as DNA, the CDR3 is TGTGCCAGCAGCTTAGGCGAATTTGAGGGCGGGTATGGCTACACCTTC.

This clonotype is judged medium-sized. Because the library targeted alpha chains, this beta chain is an off-target read whose size means little. The chain carries TRBV6-5 and TRBJ2-5; D is unresolved. From germline, CDR1 is MNHEY and CDR2 SVGAGI. The CDR3 totals 10 residues. V shed 8 bases and J shed 2 bases, with 3 bases lying between them. The chain's CDR3 is CASGQETQYF. The CDR3 nucleotides read TGTGCCAGCGGGCAAGAGACCCAGTACTTC.

This clonotype was seen many times. Being off target in a library aimed at alpha chains, this beta chain has a size of little meaning. V and J are TRBV7-8 and TRBJ1-6; D gene uncertain. V shed 8 bases and J shed 7 bases, with 12 bases lying between them. CDR3 length: 13 amino acids. Germline CDR1 SGHVS, CDR2 FQNEAQ. In DNA form, the CDR3 reads TGTGCCAGCTCCCAGGCTAGGAATTCACCCCTCCACTTT. Amino acid sequence: CASSQARNSPLHF.